This entry lists 18 T cell receptor beta chains sequenced from one sample in a study of T cells expressing NK-cell markers. TCRdb derives one entry per CDR3 protein from the 5' RACE reads, leaving out DNA. The sample has 500,000 or so distinct CDR3 sequences, and its top ten clones hold roughly 3.6%. Sequenced sample: blood T cells: a sorted CD56 or NKG2C T cell subset, CD4+ or CD8+ T cells, or bulk PBMC T cells (not recorded which). Receptors originate from a man between 18 and 29 years old in good health.

This rearrangement joins TRBV6-5 to TRBJ2-1; TCRdb selects TRBD2, and the lack of DNA leaves this call unchecked. CDR3 length: 17 amino acids. Germline V gene sequence: CDR1 MNHEY, CDR2 SVGAGI. This CDR3 is CASSYSSSFDGWDEQFF.

The chain joins TRBV12-3 or TRBV12-4 to TRBJ2-1; lacking DNA, the TRBD1 call made by TCRdb goes unchecked. The CDR3 extends over 11 amino acids. The CDR3: CASSRVIEQFF.

The gene calls are TRBV7-2 and TRBJ2-7; the D call of TRBD1 rests on TCRdb alone, since no DNA is present to check it. Looked up from germline, CDR1 is SGHTA and CDR2 is FQGNSA. This CDR3 is 14 amino acids long. The CDR3 here is CASSTRGGFREQYF. Together with reference TRBV7-2 and TRBJ2-7, the CDR3 gives the full variable domain: GAGVSQSPSNKVTEKGKDVELRCDPISGHTALYWYRQSLGQGLEFLIYFQGNSAPDKSGLPSDRFSAERTGGSVSTLTIQRTQQEDSAVYLCASSTRGGFREQYFGPGTRLTVT.

The chain recombines TRBV5-1 with TRBJ2-2; TCRdb's D call of TRBD1 is untestable without DNA. CDR3 length: 14 residues. The germline gives CDR1 SGHRS, CDR2 YFSETQ. The chain's CDR3 is CASSGQGAFGELFF.

J is TRBJ1-2 and V is TRBV20-1; lacking DNA, the TRBD1 call made by TCRdb goes unchecked. CDR1 and CDR2 (germline): DFQATT, SNEGSKA (reference sequence). CDR3 length equals 12 residues. The CDR3 reads CSARKGDYGYTF.

The chain has TRBV20-1 and TRBJ2-1; TCRdb gives TRBD2 as the D gene, but with no DNA this cannot be confirmed. This CDR3 spans 16 amino acids. Germline V lookup: CDR1 DFQATT, CDR2 SNEGSKA (reference sequence). CDR3 sequence: CSAREVSANSYNEQFF.

V gene TRBV18 combines with J gene TRBJ1-2; TCRdb lists TRBD1, though no DNA is available to test this call. The V gene's germline CDR1 is KGHSH and CDR2 LQKENI. This CDR3 is built from 15 residues. The chain's CDR3 is CASSLGQGGGYGYTF. Full variable domain (missing parts from reference TRBV18 and TRBJ1-2): NAGVMQNPRHLVRRRGQEARLRCSPMKGHSHVYWYRQLPEEGLKFMVYLQKENIIDESGMPKERFSAEFPKEGPSILRIQQVVRGDSAAYFCASSLGQGGGYGYTFGSGTRLTVV.

The chain recombines TRBV29-1 with TRBJ2-1; TCRdb's assignment of TRBD1 cannot be checked, as there is no DNA. This CDR3 has 11 residues. Germline CDR1 is SQVTM and CDR2 is ANQGSEA. The CDR3 is CSVARGEEQFF.

The chain couples TRBV6-5 to TRBJ1-2; the TRBD1 assignment by TCRdb is unverifiable without DNA. From germline, CDR1 is MNHEY and CDR2 SVGAGI. This CDR3 has 17 amino acids. The CDR3 here is CASSYPIGTGKDYGYTF.

V gene TRBV7-3 combines with J gene TRBJ2-7; the D gene TCRdb calls, TRBD2, cannot be checked with no DNA. Germline CDR1 is SGHTA and CDR2 is FQGTGA. CDR3 length equals 16 residues. The chain's CDR3 is CASSTHPGTSSNEQYF.

The CDR3 is CSAQDPYRNEQFF. V is TRBV29-1 and J is TRBJ2-1; the TRBD1 assignment by TCRdb is unverifiable without DNA. The CDR3 has 13 amino acids. Germline V CDR1 and CDR2: SQVTM, ANQGSEA.

The chain is built from TRBV12-3 or TRBV12-4 and TRBJ2-5; the D call of TRBD2 rests on TCRdb alone, since no DNA is present to check it. The CDR3 is 17 residues long. CDR3 sequence reads: CASSLRLAGGPRETQYF.

The V gene is TRBV12-3 or TRBV12-4, the J gene TRBJ1-2. The CDR3 has 13 residues. This CDR3 reads CASSFGTHHGYTF.

The chain combines TRBV10-3 with TRBJ2-3; absent DNA, TCRdb's TRBD2 call cannot be checked. The length of the CDR3 is 13 residues. Per the germline V gene, CDR1 is ENHRY and CDR2 is SYGVKD. CDR3 residues: CAISESKSGTQYF.

The chain links TRBV12-3 or TRBV12-4 to TRBJ2-3; TCRdb's D call of TRBD2 is untestable without DNA. The CDR3 totals 12 residues. CDR3 amino acids: CASSPRDFTQYF.

The chain combines TRBV27 with TRBJ2-2; TCRdb's D call, TRBD2, is unchecked because there is no DNA. The length of the CDR3 is 14 residues. Germline values: CDR1 MNHEY, CDR2 SMNVEV (reference sequence). This CDR3 is CASSILSGSGELFF.

The rearrangement uses TRBV12-3 or TRBV12-4 and TRBJ1-5; TCRdb calls TRBD1, which cannot be checked without DNA. The length of the CDR3 is 15 residues. The CDR3 reads CASSLNPTGNQPQHF.

The chain uses TRBV30 and TRBJ1-1. The CDR3 is 13 residues long. Germline lookup yields CDR1 GTSNPN and CDR2 SVGIG (reference sequence). CDR3 region: CAWRPGWDTEAFF.